In this sample, the clone carrying this T cell receptor (beta chain) turned up a few times. The target antigen is unknown. These data originate in a study of T cell repertoires in cytomegalovirus infection. Study-wide background: An indication of both CMV infection and matching HLA type came from public TCR beta signatures.

In TCRdb, the reads were re-called with MiXCR into one record per CDR3 protein. The data contain fewer than 400,000 distinct CDR3 sequences, 15% to 20% of them singletons. The CDR3 is 13 amino acids. Per germline, CDR1 SNHLY and CDR2 FYNNEI. V dropped 6 bases and J dropped 9; count of bases not matched to a gene: 10. Study results and caveats: The study found HLA-C-restricted CMV-specific TCR beta clonotypes dominating the ex vivo response.

The receptor was derived from a human donor in good health (CMV status not recorded). Some clones in this sample may be carry-over from other donors' samples. The chain carries TRBV2 and TRBJ2-7; 8 nucleotides line up with TRBD1. The sequenced sample consisted of PBMCs. The CDR3 loop reads CASSGDRRLGQYF. CDR3 nucleotides: TGTGCCAGCAGCGGGGACAGGCGGCTGGGGCAGTACTTC.